A selection of T cell receptor beta chains follows, all from one sample in a study of blood T cell repertoires in COVID-19. Profiling relied on immunoSEQ multiplex PCR, and the TCRdb table lists in-frame clones only, not all of them. The data hold around 98,000 clones, with approximately 84% observed a single time. The specimen was peripheral blood. The source is a woman in her fifties or sixties with acute or convalescent COVID-19. Both conserved end residues are part of each CDR3. The D gene is left open where the match is weak. Not every row has a clone size; where given, it reads once, few, many or a size class.

>TRBJ2-7|TRBD2|many|TRBV6-2/TRBV6-3
CASSYSAGRAYEQYF
TGTGCCAGCAGTTACTCTGCAGGGAGGGCCTACGAGCAGTACTTC
>TRBJ1-5|TRBD1|-|TRBV7-9
CASSLVAGGHF
TGTGCCAGCAGCTTAGTAGCAGGGGGGCATTTT
>TRBJ1-1|-|few|TRBV19
CASRPGNMNTEAFF
TGTGCCAGTAGGCCAGGGAATATGAACACTGAAGCTTTCTTT
>TRBJ1-1|TRBD1|once|TRBV19
CASSWTGGLSTEAFF
TGTGCCAGTAGTTGGACAGGGGGGTTGAGCACTGAAGCTTTCTTT
>TRBJ2-7|TRBD2|-|TRBV5-1
CASSLAVSGGRYEQYF
TGCGCCAGCAGCTTGGCGGTTAGCGGGGGCCGATACGAGCAGTACTTC
>TRBJ1-2|TRBD1|few|TRBV10-3
CAILIPDRDTYGYTF
TGTGCCATCTTAATCCCGGACAGGGACACTTACGGCTACACCTTC
>TRBJ2-1|-|-|TRBV29-1
CSVEVDPGNEQFF
TGCAGCGTTGAAGTTGACCCCGGGAATGAGCAGTTCTTC
>TRBJ2-3|TRBD2|-|TRBV7-3
CASSHWTSGDTDTQYF
TGTGCCAGCAGCCACTGGACTAGCGGGGACACAGATACGCAGTATTTT
>TRBJ1-6|-|-|TRBV2
CASSGNRLLHF
TGTGCCAGCAGTGGTAACAGGCTGCTCCACTTT
>TRBJ2-7|TRBD1|-|TRBV7-3
CASSLDRGPYEQYF
TGTGCCAGCAGCTTAGACAGGGGTCCCTACGAGCAGTACTTC
>TRBJ2-1|TRBD2|-|TRBV9
CASSVEGGGVGREQFF
TGTGCCAGCAGCGTAGAAGGTGGGGGGGTAGGTCGTGAGCAGTTCTTC
>TRBJ1-1|-|-|TRBV4-1
CASSQRDTLNTEAFF
TGCGCCAGCAGCCAAAGGGACACCTTGAACACTGAAGCTTTCTTT
>TRBJ2-1|-|-|TRBV4-1
CASSQEIRGTYNEQFF
TGCGCCAGCAGCCAAGAAATCCGGGGGACCTACAATGAGCAGTTCTTC
>TRBJ1-1|-|-|TRBV5-1
CASSLAPGSTEAFF
TGCGCCAGCAGCTTGGCGCCGGGTAGCACTGAAGCTTTCTTT
>TRBJ1-1|-|few|TRBV5-1
CASSPLSGTEAFF
TGCGCCAGCAGCCCTCTCTCGGGCACTGAAGCTTTCTTT
>TRBJ2-5|-|-|TRBV5-1
CASSFEGSRETQYF
TGCGCCAGCAGCTTTGAGGGAAGCCGGGAGACCCAGTACTTC
>TRBJ2-3|TRBD2|-|TRBV11-2
CASSRGGAGDTQYF
TGTGCCAGCAGCCGCGGGGGGGCTGGAGATACGCAGTATTTT
>TRBJ1-6|-|-|TRBV28
CASSLTVGRNSPLHF
TGTGCCAGCAGTTTAACGGTGGGCAGGAATTCACCCCTCCACTTT
>TRBJ1-5|-|-|TRBV5-1
CASSQGPDQPQHF
TGCGCCAGCAGCCAGGGTCCCGATCAGCCCCAGCATTTT
>TRBJ1-2|TRBD1|-|TRBV11-3
CASSLVAGGGGYTF
TGTGCCAGCAGCTTAGTAGCAGGGGGCGGTGGCTACACCTTC
>TRBJ2-1|-|few|TRBV20-1
CSASTLSSYNEQFF
TGCAGTGCTAGTACCCTTAGCTCCTACAATGAGCAGTTCTTC
>TRBJ2-7|-|-|TRBV28
CASSPLYEQYF
TGTGCCAGCAGTCCCCTCTACGAGCAGTACTTC
>TRBJ2-7|-|-|TRBV2
CASHLEGALYEQYF
TGTGCCAGCCATTTGGAAGGGGCGTTGTACGAGCAGTACTTC